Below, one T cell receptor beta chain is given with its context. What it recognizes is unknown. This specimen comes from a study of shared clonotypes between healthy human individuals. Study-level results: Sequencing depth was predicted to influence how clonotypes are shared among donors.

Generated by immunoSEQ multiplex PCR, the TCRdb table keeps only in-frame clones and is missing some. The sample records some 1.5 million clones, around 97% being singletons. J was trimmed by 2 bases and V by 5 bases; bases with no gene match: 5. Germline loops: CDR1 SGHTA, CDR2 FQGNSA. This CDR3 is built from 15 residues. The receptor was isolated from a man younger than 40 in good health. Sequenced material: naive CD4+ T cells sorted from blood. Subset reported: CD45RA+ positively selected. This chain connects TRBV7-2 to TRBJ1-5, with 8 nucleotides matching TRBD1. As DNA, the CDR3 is TGTGCCAGCAGCCAACAGGGGGGAGGCAATCAGCCCCAGCATTTT. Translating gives CASSQQGGGNQPQHF. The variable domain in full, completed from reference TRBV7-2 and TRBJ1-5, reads GAGVSQSPSNKVTEKGKDVELRCDPISGHTALYWYRQSLGQGLEFLIYFQGNSAPDKSGLPSDRFSAERTGGSVSTLTIQRTQQEDSAVYLCASSQQGGGNQPQHFGDGTRLSIL.